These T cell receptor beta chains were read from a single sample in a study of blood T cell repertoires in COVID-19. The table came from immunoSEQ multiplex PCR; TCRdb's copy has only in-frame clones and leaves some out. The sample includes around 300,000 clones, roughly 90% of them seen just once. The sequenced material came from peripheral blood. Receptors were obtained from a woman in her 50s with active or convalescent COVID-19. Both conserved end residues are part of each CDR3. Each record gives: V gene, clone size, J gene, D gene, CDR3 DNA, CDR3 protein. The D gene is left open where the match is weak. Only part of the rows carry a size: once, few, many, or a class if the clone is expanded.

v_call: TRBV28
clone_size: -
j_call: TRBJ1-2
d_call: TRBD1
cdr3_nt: TGTGCCAGCAGTTTTGTGCCCGCGTTGACAGGGAGAAACTATGGCTACACCTTC
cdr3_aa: CASSFVPALTGRNYGYTF

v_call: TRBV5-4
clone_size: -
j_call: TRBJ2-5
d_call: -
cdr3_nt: TGTGCCAGCAGCTTGGCCGACCCGAGGGAGACCCAGTACTTC
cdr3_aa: CASSLADPRETQYF

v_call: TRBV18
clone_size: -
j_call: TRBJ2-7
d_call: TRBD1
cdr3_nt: TGTGCCAGCTCACAGGGACAGGGTAACGAGCAGTACTTC
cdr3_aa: CASSQGQGNEQYF

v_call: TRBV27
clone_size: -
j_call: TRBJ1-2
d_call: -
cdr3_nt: TGTGCCAGCAGTTTATCGTTCAGGAACTATGGCTACACCTTC
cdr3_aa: CASSLSFRNYGYTF

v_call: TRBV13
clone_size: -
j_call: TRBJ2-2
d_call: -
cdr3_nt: TGTGCCAGCCGTAGGGGGGCGGGAGTAAAGACCGGGGAGCTGTTTTTT
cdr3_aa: CASRRGAGVKTGELFF

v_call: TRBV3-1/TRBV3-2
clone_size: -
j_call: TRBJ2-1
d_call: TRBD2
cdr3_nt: TGTGCCAGCAGCCAACTTCCGAGCGGGAGGGCCCGAGGCAATGAGCAGTTCTTC
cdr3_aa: CASSQLPSGRARGNEQFF

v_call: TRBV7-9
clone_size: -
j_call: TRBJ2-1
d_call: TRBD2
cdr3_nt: TGTGCCAGCAGCTTAGCTAGCGGGAGCGGGTGGGAGCAGTTCTTC
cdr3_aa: CASSLASGSGWEQFF

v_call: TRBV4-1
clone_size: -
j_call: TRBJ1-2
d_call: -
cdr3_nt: TGCGCCAGCAGCCAAGATCGGGAGGGATTCTATGGCTACACCTTC
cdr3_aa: CASSQDREGFYGYTF

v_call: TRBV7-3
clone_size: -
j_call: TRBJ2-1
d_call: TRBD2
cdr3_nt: TGTGCCAGCGCTCCGGCAGCCGGGCTAGCGGTCAATGAGCAGTTCTTC
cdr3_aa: CASAPAAGLAVNEQFF

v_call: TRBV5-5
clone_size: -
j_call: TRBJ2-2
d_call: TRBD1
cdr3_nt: TGTGCCAGCAGCTGGGGGACAGTGAACACCGGGGAGCTGTTTTTT
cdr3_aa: CASSWGTVNTGELFF

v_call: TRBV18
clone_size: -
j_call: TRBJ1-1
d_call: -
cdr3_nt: TGTGCCAGCTCACCACCGACAGCCCTTGAAGCTTTCTTT
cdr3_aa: CASSPPTALEAFF

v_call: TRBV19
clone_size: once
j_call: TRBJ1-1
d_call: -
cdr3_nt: TGTGCCAGTAGTATAGTTGGGGCGAACACTGAAGCTTTCTTT
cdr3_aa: CASSIVGANTEAFF

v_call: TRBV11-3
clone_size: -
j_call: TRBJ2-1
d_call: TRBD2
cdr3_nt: TGTGCCAGCAGCGAATGGCGGGGGAATGAGCAGTTCTTC
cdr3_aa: CASSEWRGNEQFF

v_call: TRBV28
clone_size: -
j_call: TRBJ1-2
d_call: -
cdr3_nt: TGTGCCAGCAGTTTACCCAATAACTATGGCTACACCTTC
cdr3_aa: CASSLPNNYGYTF

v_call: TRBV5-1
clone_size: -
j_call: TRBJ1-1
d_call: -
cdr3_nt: TGCGCCAGCAGTCGAAGGGGCCCTATGAACACTGAAGCTTTCTTT
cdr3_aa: CASSRRGPMNTEAFF

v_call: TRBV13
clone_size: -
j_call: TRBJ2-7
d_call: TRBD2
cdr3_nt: TGTGCCAGCAGCCTCACCGGGACTAGAGGTGCCGAGCAGTACTTC
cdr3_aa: CASSLTGTRGAEQYF

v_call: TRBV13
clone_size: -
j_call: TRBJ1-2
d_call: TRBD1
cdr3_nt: TGTGCCAGCAGCCCAACAGGGGGGAAAGACTATGGCTACACCTTC
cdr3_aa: CASSPTGGKDYGYTF

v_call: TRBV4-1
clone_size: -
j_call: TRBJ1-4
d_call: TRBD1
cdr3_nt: TGCGCCAGCAGCCATGTGACAGGGGGCAATGAAAAACTGTTTTTT
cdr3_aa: CASSHVTGGNEKLFF

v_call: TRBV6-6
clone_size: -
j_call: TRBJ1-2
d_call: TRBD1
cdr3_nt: TGTGCCAGCAGACCCTTGGACAGGCCCAACTATGGCTACACCTTC
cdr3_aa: CASRPLDRPNYGYTF

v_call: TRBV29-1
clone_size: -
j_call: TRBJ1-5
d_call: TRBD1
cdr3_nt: TGCAGCGTACCCCGGGACAGCCGGACGTATAGCAATCAGCCCCAGCATTTT
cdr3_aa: CSVPRDSRTYSNQPQHF

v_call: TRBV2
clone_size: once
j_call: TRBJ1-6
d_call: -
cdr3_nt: TGTGCCAGCAGTGAACCGACAGGATCGGGGGGTTCACCCCTCCACTTT
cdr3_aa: CASSEPTGSGGSPLHF

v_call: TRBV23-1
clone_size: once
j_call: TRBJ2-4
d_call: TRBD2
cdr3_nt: TGCGCCAGCGATCCCGGGACTAGCCCCGTCTTC
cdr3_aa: CASDPGTSPVF

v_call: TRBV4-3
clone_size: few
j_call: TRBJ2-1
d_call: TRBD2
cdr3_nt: TGCGCCAGCAGCCAAATAGCGGGGGACTTTTCCTACAATGAGCAGTTCTTC
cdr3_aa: CASSQIAGDFSYNEQFF

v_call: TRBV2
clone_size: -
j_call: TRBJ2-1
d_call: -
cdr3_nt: TGTGCCAGCAGTGTTGGCTGGGAGCAGTTCTTC
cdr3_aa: CASSVGWEQFF

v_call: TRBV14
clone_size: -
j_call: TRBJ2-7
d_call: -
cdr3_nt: TGTGCCAGCAGCCAAGGGGGGACAAAAATTCTTTACGAGCAGTACTTC
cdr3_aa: CASSQGGTKILYEQYF

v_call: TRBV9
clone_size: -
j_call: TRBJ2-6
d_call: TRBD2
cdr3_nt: TGTGCCAGCAGCTCCCCGTGGGGGTTAGGGAGCGGGAGTAGCTCTGGGGCCAACGTCCTGACTTTC
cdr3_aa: CASSSPWGLGSGSSSGANVLTF

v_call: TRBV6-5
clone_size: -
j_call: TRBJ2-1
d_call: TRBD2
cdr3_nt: TGTGCCAGCACAGAGCGGGGCTCCTACAATGAGCAGTTCTTC
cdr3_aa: CASTERGSYNEQFF

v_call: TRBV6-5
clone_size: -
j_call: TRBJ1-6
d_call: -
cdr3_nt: TGTGCCAGCAGTTACTCGACAGGAGGATCCCTTTCACCCCTCCACTTT
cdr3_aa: CASSYSTGGSLSPLHF

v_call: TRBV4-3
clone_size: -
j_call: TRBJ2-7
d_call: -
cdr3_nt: TGCGCCAGCAGCCAAGGGCTAGAAGGCTACGAGCAGTACTTC
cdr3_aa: CASSQGLEGYEQYF

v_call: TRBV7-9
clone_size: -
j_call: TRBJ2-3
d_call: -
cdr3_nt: TGTGCCAGCAGCTATGGGACTTCCTGGGAGACAGATACGCAGTATTTT
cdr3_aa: CASSYGTSWETDTQYF

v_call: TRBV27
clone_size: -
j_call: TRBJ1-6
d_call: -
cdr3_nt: TGTGCCAGCAGTTTTAGGGCGGGGGGCGATAATTCACCCCTCCACTTT
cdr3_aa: CASSFRAGGDNSPLHF

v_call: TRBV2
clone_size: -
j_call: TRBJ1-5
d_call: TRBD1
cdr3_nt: TGTGCCAGCACCCCCGGGACAGGGAGCAATCAGCCCCAGCATTTT
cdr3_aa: CASTPGTGSNQPQHF

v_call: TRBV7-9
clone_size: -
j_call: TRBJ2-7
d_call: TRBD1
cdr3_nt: TGTGCCAGCAGCTTAGAACAGGGGGATTGGGGCGAGCAGTACTTC
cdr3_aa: CASSLEQGDWGEQYF

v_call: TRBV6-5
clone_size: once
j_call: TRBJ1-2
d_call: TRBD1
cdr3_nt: TGTGCCAGCAGTCCCAGACAGGGGTATGGCTACACCTTC
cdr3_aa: CASSPRQGYGYTF

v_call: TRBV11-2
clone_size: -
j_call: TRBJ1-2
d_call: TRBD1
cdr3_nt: TGTGCCAGCAGCTTAATGACAGGGGGACGCTACACCTTC
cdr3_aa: CASSLMTGGRYTF

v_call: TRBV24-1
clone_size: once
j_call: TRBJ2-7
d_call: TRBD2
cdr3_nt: TGTGCCACCAGTGATTTTAAGCGGGGCTCCTACGAGCAGTACTTC
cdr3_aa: CATSDFKRGSYEQYF

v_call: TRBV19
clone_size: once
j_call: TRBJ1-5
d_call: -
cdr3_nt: TGTGCCAGTAGTTCCGACATTACCAATCAGCCCCAGCATTTT
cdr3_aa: CASSSDITNQPQHF

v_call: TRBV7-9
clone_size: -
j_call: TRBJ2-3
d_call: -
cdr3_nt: TGTGCCAGCACCATCCAGGGTGCTAGCACAGATACGCAGTATTTT
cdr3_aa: CASTIQGASTDTQYF

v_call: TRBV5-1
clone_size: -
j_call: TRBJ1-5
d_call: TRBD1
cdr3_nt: TGCGCCAGCAGCTTCTTACCACAGGGGCTACCTTTCAATCAGCCCCAGCATTTT
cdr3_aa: CASSFLPQGLPFNQPQHF

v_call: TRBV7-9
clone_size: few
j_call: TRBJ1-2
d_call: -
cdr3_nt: TGTGCCAGCAGCCTAGACAGCGGTGGCTACACCTTC
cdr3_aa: CASSLDSGGYTF

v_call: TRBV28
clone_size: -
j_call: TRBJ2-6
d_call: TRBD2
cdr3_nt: TGTGCCAGCACCGGCGGGCGGGAGGGCCTGAGCTCTGGGGCCAACGTCCTGACTTTC
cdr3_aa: CASTGGREGLSSGANVLTF

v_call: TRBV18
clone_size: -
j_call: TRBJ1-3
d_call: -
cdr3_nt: TGTGCCAGCTCACCTAATCTCGTCTCTGGAAACACCATATATTTT
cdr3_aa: CASSPNLVSGNTIYF